The 6 T cell receptor beta chains listed next were all sequenced from one sample in a study of vaccination and CD4 T cells after COVID-19. With the Oncomine TCR Beta short-read assay, DNA from cultured CD4+ T cells was sequenced. TCRdb reanalysed the PCR reads using MiXCR and keeps one entry per CDR3 protein. The sample gives about 3,600 distinct CDR3 sequences, 17% of which show up once; approximately 20% is in the top ten. Noted treatment: roughly 11-day PBMC culture with coronavirus spike peptide pools or control peptides (ViraFEST assay). Which antigens these TCRs recognize remains unknown. Sequencing was done on a sample of CD4+ T cells from blood, cultured in vitro. These receptor sequences come from a human donor who had recovered from COVID-19.

V usage is TRBV9 and J usage is TRBJ2-3; D possibly corresponds to TRBD1 (7 bases). CDR1 is SGDLS and CDR2 is YYNGEE in the germline V gene. V lost 0 bases and J 2 bases, leaving 13 bases between the germline ends. The length of the CDR3 is 16 residues. CDR3 nucleotide sequence: TGTGCCAGCAGCGTAGTCGCGGGACAGTTCACAGATACGCAGTATTTT. It codes for CASSVVAGQFTDTQYF.

Only a few counts were recorded for this clonotype. The chain couples TRBV4-2 to TRBJ1-3; no clear D gene. Germline values: CDR1 LGHNA, CDR2 YNFKEQ. This CDR3 has 16 amino acids. With 0 bases removed from V and 4 bases from J, the gap between germline ends came to 13 bases. CDR3 region: CASSQDLSPPGNTIYF. CDR3 nucleotide sequence: TGTGCCAGCAGCCAAGATCTTAGCCCCCCAGGAAACACCATATATTTT.

This chain uses TRBV12-3 or TRBV12-4 with TRBJ2-5, with 12 bases fitting TRBD2. The CDR3 is 17 residues long. The V segment lost 9 bases and the J segment 5 bases; nucleotides outside the gene matches: 16. This CDR3 is CASSLMFRLAGDETQYF. The CDR3 DNA reads TGTGCCAGTTCCCTAATGTTCCGACTAGCGGGGGACGAGACCCAGTACTTC.

The chain joins TRBV20-1 to TRBJ2-7; possible D gene TRBD1, 6 bases. CDR3 length: 11 amino acids. CDR1 is DFQATT, CDR2 SNEGSKA, per germline (reference sequence). Trimming removed 6 bases from V and 4 bases from J, with 10 bases in between. CDR3 nucleotides: TGCAGTGCCTACAGGGTTTACGAGCAGTACTTC. Translating it yields CSAYRVYEQYF.

This clonotype showed up just a few times. The chain has TRBV5-1 and TRBJ2-1, with TRBD2 matching 9 bases. The CDR3 length is 15 residues. Germline V gene data show CDR1 as SGHRS and CDR2 as YFSETQ. V was pared by 2 bases and J by 10 bases, with 10 bases of the junction left unmatched. Here the CDR3 DNA reads TGCGCCAGCAGCTTCGGTGCGGGAGGGGTGGGGGAGCAGTTCTTC. Its translation: CASSFGAGGVGEQFF.

The rearrangement joins TRBV5-1 to TRBJ2-3; perhaps TRBD2 as D (6 bases). The germline V gene encodes CDR1 SGHRS and CDR2 YFSETQ. The CDR3 runs 16 residues. Between the trimmed V and J ends, which lost 2 bases and 0 bases, there was a span of 13 bases. CDR3 protein: CASSLPPGGSTDTQYF. CDR3 bases: TGCGCCAGCAGCTTACCTCCCGGAGGGAGCACAGATACGCAGTATTTT.